This T cell receptor beta chain is from a study of Ad26.COV2.S vaccination and SARS-CoV-2 variants (dated by TCRdb to about 2021). Some background on the complete study: Donors in the vaccine arm were drawn from COV1001, a multicentre, randomized, double-blind, placebo-controlled phase I-IIa trial testing Ad26.COV2.S in healthy adults. Ad26.COV2.S was administered intramuscularly at 5 x 10^10 or 1 x 10^11 viral particles, either as a single shot or as two shots given 56 days apart. Sequencing of the TCRbeta repertoire served to evaluate the specificity and breadth of SARS-CoV-2-reactive T cell receptors following Ad26.COV2.S vaccination. A total of around 32 samples were included in the TCR-sequenced set, comprising some 20 Ad26.COV2.S vaccine recipients, 5 placebo recipients and 8 SARS-CoV-2 convalescent individuals. Trial participants were randomized into five groups of five, in which low-dose or high-dose Ad26.COV2.S was given once or twice, or placebo was given on both occasions. Investigators remained blinded to trial group allocation during experiments and outcome assessment. What the authors observed across the whole study: Comparable non-spike TCR breadth was observed between vaccine and placebo recipients, consistent with only spike being contained in the vaccine. According to the authors, total T cell responses may have been underestimated by the TCR breadth and depth analyses. The study was not powered to compare responses between vaccine doses or regimens. Spike-specific TCR breadth was higher in Ad26.COV2.S recipients than in placebo recipients (P = 0.0014). After vaccination, spike-specific CD8+ and CD4+ T cell responses were reported to show substantial breadth.

Trimming costs V 2 bases and J 5 bases, and their ends lie 18 bases apart. In the germline V gene (reference sequence), CDR1 corresponds to LGHDT and CDR2 to YNNKEL. Reading from cysteine to phenylalanine, the CDR3 counts 17 amino acids. This entry keeps only the CDR3 DNA: 51 bases, framed from base 1. The immunoSEQ Assay was used to sequence TCRbeta CDR3 regions. After extraction, genomic DNA underwent amplification by bias-controlled multiplex PCR, followed by high-throughput sequencing. Processing in the source paper ran as follows. To quantify the absolute abundance of every unique TCRbeta CDR3 region, sequences were collapsed and filtered. T cell fraction was estimated by normalizing TCRbeta template counts to usable DNA, which was measured by amplifying reference genes present in all nucleated cells. Repertoire TCRs were annotated as SARS-CoV-2-specific by exact matching of V gene, CDR3 amino acid sequence and J gene to a known reactive TCR set. The reference SARS-CoV-2 TCR set came from MIRA and was filtered for enrichment in COVID-19-positive ImmuneCODE repertoires, removing public or cross-reactive TCRs. Using the MIRA antigens, annotated TCRs were further analysed by specific ORF or by position within an ORF. Breadth was defined as the number of annotated unique rearrangements divided by the total number of unique productive rearrangements, and depth was defined as the summed frequency of the annotated unique rearrangements. Group comparisons of TCR breadth used two-sided Wilcoxon rank-sum tests. TCRdb mirrors the immuneACCESS table, restricted to in-frame sequences. Some clones are absent from its copies; in checked studies, under half trace to an unresolved V gene, and the reason for the others is unknown. The V and J calls and clone size come from that table; D and trimming were worked out from the DNA. The sample yields roughly 500,000 clones; roughly 89% were counted once. About 2.7% of the sample rests with the top ten.

A note on this clone: Its antigen is currently not known. No base quality values were provided; no much bigger clone lies one nucleotide off.

The intended sense of this specimen's treatment or condition label: 19 received Ad26.COV2.S at low or high dose, single or two shots; a few received placebo; per-sample allocation not given. Repertoires of vaccine and placebo recipients were sequenced from samples collected on day 63 after the first injection. Between 29 July and 7 August 2020, Cohort 1b enrolled about 27 adults aged 18-55 years at one site in Boston, USA. As a vaccine, Ad26.COV2.S was a replication-incompetent adenovirus type 26 vector that expressed a prefusion-stabilized SARS-CoV-2 spike protein derived from the original Wuhan strain.

Rearrangement joined TRBV3-1 (or the pseudogene TRBV3-2) to TRBJ2-2; the D gene is perhaps TRBD2, on 5 matching bases. This receptor was identified in a person aged 18-60 years who received the Ad26.COV2.S COVID-19 vaccine or a placebo. Sequencing used peripheral blood, obtained in a trial of Ad26.COV2.S vaccine versus placebo. Read as DNA, the sequence is TGTGCCAGCAGCCAATGGTTGAGGCTAGCTAAGACCGGGGAGCTGTTTTTT. Its protein is CASSQWLRLAKTGELFF.